This T cell receptor (beta chain) derives from a study of OX40 agonist ivuxolimab in advanced cancers. Study-level information: Every 2 weeks, patients got intravenous ivuxolimab at one of six dose levels (0.01-10 mg/kg). Every patient in dose escalation had hepatocellular carcinoma, melanoma, renal cell or head and neck cancer. Study conclusions and caveats: Among T cells, CD8+ cells averaged more expanded clones than CD4+ cells.

Repertoires were generated with immunoSEQ multiplex PCR, while TCRdb's copy carries only in-frame clones and drops some. The table records tens of thousands of clones, approximately 82% of them present only once. Germline V lookup: CDR1 SGHDT, CDR2 YYEEEE. The CDR3 runs 16 residues. On this clone: What it binds is unknown. One junction end does not reproduce the germline sequence, and a read error may be involved.

This clonotype originated in an adult with an advanced solid tumor such as melanoma, head and neck, liver or kidney cancer. The sequenced sample was CD4+ or CD8+ T cells sorted from blood, obtained in a trial of the OX40 agonist ivuxolimab. The rearrangement joins TRBV5-6 to TRBJ2-2, with no clear D. The CDR3 reads CVSSFSPQTNTGELFF. In DNA form, the CDR3 reads TGTGTCAGCAGCTTTAGTCCTCAAACGAACACCGGGGAGCTGTTTTTT.